One sample yielded the 18 T cell receptor beta chains listed below, sequenced in a study of shared T cell receptors in the human thymus. Clones were sequenced by immunoSEQ multiplex PCR, and TCRdb holds only the in-frame ones, with some missing. The sample yields roughly 550,000 clones, around 78% seen once. This sample was shared with a second study, whose subject was human thymus T cells.

The sequenced sample consisted of thymocytes. The source is a boy under two years old with a congenital heart defect.

This chain joins TRBV4-1 and TRBJ1-2; tentatively, D is TRBD1 (5 bases). There are 16 residues in the CDR3. V lost 2 bases and J 7 bases, leaving 20 bases between the germline ends. The germline V gene encodes CDR1 MGHRA and CDR2 YSYEKL. The CDR3 spells CASSQSPAGRGLGYTF. The CDR3 nucleotides are TGCGCCAGCAGCCAATCCCCCGCGGGAAGGGGTCTTGGCTACACCTTC.

Remarks on this clone: This is likely a read error, given that the CDR3 carries no conserved phenylalanine or tryptophan at its end. It is unclear where the CDR3 begins or ends on the DNA, so no DNA is shown, and the CDR3 is as TCRdb lists it. This chain links TRBV4-3 with TRBJ2-7; no DNA check was done on the table's D call, TRBD1. Both ends counted, the CDR3 spans 11 residues. CDR1 and CDR2 from the germline V gene are LGHNA and YSLEER. The CDR3 is CASSQDGQGGL.

Here the CDR3 DNA reads TGCGCCAGCAGCCAAGAATCCCGGAGTGATGAGCAGTTCTTC. Its protein product is CASSQESRSDEQFF. V is TRBV4-3 and J is TRBJ2-1; no firm D call. The V end lost 0 bases, the J end lost 8 bases, and 11 bases lay between the germline ends. The CDR3 contains 14 residues. Looked up from germline, CDR1 is LGHNA and CDR2 is YSLEER.

The chain joins TRBV4-2 to TRBJ2-1; the match to TRBD2 covers 13 bases. This CDR3 is 18 amino acids long. From germline, CDR1 is LGHNA and CDR2 YNFKEQ. V shed 2 bases and J 1 base; nucleotides not matched to a gene: 5. The CDR3 region has the DNA TGTGCCAGCAGCCAACCGGGACTAGCGGGACCTTCCTACAATGAGCAGTTCTTC. This sequence encodes CASSQPGLAGPSYNEQFF.

The gene calls are TRBV27 and TRBJ2-7; 7 positions agree with TRBD2. The CDR3 sequence is 18 residues long. From germline, CDR1 is MNHEY and CDR2 SMNVEV (reference sequence). J gave up 5 bases and V 2 bases, and 18 bases lay outside the gene matches. The CDR3 sequence: CASSLRAGRAPGFDEQYF. In DNA, the CDR3 is TGTGCCAGCAGTTTAAGGGCAGGGAGGGCGCCGGGCTTCGACGAGCAGTACTTC.

This chain connects TRBV7-9 to TRBJ2-5; D might be TRBD1 (7 bases). Trimming cost V 5 bases and J 3 bases, with 19 bases left between them. CDR1 and CDR2 (germline): SEHNR, FQNEAQ (reference sequence). CDR3 size: 16 residues. The CDR3 DNA reads TGTGCCAGCAGCCTGGGGAGTCCCAGGGGGGAAGAGACCCAGTACTTC. Translation: CASSLGSPRGEETQYF.

Here the CDR3 reads CASSASWARGWGDYEQYF. CDR3 nucleotides: TGTGCCAGCAGTGCGTCATGGGCCCGGGGTTGGGGAGACTACGAGCAGTACTTC. V usage is TRBV6-4 and J usage is TRBJ2-7; weak D call: TRBD2 (5 bases). The V and J ends lost 4 bases and 3 bases respectively, with 25 bases between them. The length of the CDR3 is 18 residues. Germline V gene data show CDR1 as MRHNA and CDR2 as SNTAGT.

The V and J genes are TRBV4-3 and TRBJ2-1, with TRBD2 matching 13 bases. CDR3 size: 17 residues. The V segment lost 1 base and the J segment 12 bases; nucleotides outside the gene matches: 12. Germline CDR1 LGHNA, CDR2 YSLEER. The CDR3 is CASSQGGTSGTSTLQFF. The CDR3, as DNA: TGCGCCAGCAGCCAAGGGGGGACTAGCGGGACCTCGACGTTGCAGTTCTTC.

This chain links TRBV29-1 with TRBJ2-5; D may be TRBD1 (6 bases). The CDR3 sequence is 16 residues long. V gave up 1 base and J gave up 2 bases, with 17 bases separating them. Germline assignment: CDR1 SQVTM and CDR2 ANQGSEA. The CDR3 nucleotides read TGCAGCGTTGAAGTGGCAGGGATAAGGGGGCAAGAGACCCAGTACTTC. This sequence encodes CSVEVAGIRGQETQYF. The full variable domain, its missing parts supplied by reference TRBV29-1 and TRBJ2-5, is SAVISQKPSRDICQRGTSLTIQCQVDSQVTMMFWYRQQPGQSLTLIATANQGSEATYESGFVIDKFPISRPNLTFSTLTVSNMSPEDSSIYLCSVEVAGIRGQETQYFGPGTRLLVL.

The chain links TRBV2 to TRBJ1-3; TRBD1 matches 7 bases. Germline assignment: CDR1 SNHLY and CDR2 FYNNEI. This CDR3 contains 16 residues. Trimming removed 3 bases from V and 3 bases from J; junction bases left unmatched: 8. CDR3 sequence: CASSDRVAGGGNTIYF. Written as DNA, the CDR3 is TGTGCCAGCAGTGATAGGGTCGCAGGGGGTGGAAACACCATATATTTT.

This clone was found a few times. The J gene is TRBJ2-3, the V gene TRBV10-1, with 7 bases fitting TRBD1. Germline V gene sequence: CDR1 WNHNN, CDR2 SYGVQD (reference sequence). V lost 8 bases, J lost 6 bases, and 17 bases stayed unmatched. The CDR3 runs to 16 residues. DNA of the CDR3: TGCGCCAGCCGTTTTTACCGGGACAGAAGTACCGATACGCAGTATTTT. The encoded protein is CASRFYRDRSTDTQYF.

This clone appeared once. V is TRBV5-6 and J is TRBJ1-1; weak D call: TRBD1 (5 bases). Trimming removed 6 bases at V and 7 bases at J, with 13 bases between. Germline V lookup: CDR1 SGHDT, CDR2 YYEEEE. The CDR3 consists of 12 residues. The CDR3 is CASKGGDFEAFF. DNA of the CDR3: TGTGCCAGCAAGGGTGGGGACTTTGAAGCTTTCTTT.

The chain joins TRBV27 to TRBJ2-1, with TRBD2 as a possible D gene (6 bases). V was clipped by 6 bases and J by 10 bases, with 13 bases between them. The CDR3 totals 12 residues. The germline CDR1 and CDR2 sequences are MNHEY and SMNVEV (reference sequence). The CDR3 here is CASSPGGDEQFF. The CDR3 DNA is TGTGCCAGCAGCCCCGGGGGTGACGAGCAGTTCTTC.

The chain couples TRBV12-5 to TRBJ2-1; unclear D gene. V shed 4 bases and J shed 0 bases, with 4 bases lying between them. The CDR3 is 13 amino acids. Germline CDR1 reads LGHNT; CDR2 reads FRNRAP. CDR3 nucleotides: TGTGCTAGTGGTTCCAGCTCCTACAATGAGCAGTTCTTC. Translated: CASGSSSYNEQFF.

This clone was seen a single time. Here the CDR3 reads CASGLAGSTNTEAFF. For the CDR3, the DNA is TGTGCTAGTGGTCTAGCCGGGAGTACGAACACTGAAGCTTTCTTT. The rearrangement joins TRBV12-5 to TRBJ1-1; D unclear. Germline V CDR1 and CDR2: LGHNT, FRNRAP. Trimming cost V 5 bases and J 1 base, with 14 bases left between them. This CDR3 is built from 15 residues.

The sample holds one count of this clone. This rearrangement joins TRBV27 to TRBJ2-5; 11 nucleotides line up with TRBD2. The CDR3 is 16 amino acids. J lost 8 bases, V lost 7 bases, and 15 bases had no gene match. Germline-derived CDR1 and CDR2 are MNHEY and SMNVEV (reference sequence). The CDR3 region is CASTSVETSGKETQYF. The CDR3 coding sequence is TGTGCCAGCACCTCCGTTGAGACTAGCGGGAAGGAAACCCAGTACTTC.

V usage is TRBV28 and J usage is TRBJ1-5, with 8 bases fitting TRBD1. The germline CDR1 and CDR2 sequences are MDHEN and SYDVKM. J gave up 4 bases and V 6 bases, and 2 bases lay outside the gene matches. The CDR3 spans 13 residues. In DNA, the CDR3 is TGTGCCAGCAGGCAGGGGGCGAATCAGCCCCAGCATTTT. Translating it yields CASRQGANQPQHF.

This clone was observed a handful of times. DNA of the CDR3: TGTGCCAGCTTGGCCAATGAGGGGGTGTTCTCTGGGGCCAACGTCCTGACTTTC. Its protein product is CASLANEGVFSGANVLTF. The chain links TRBV18 to TRBJ2-6; tentative D call: TRBD1 (6 bases). Per the germline V gene, CDR1 is KGHSH and CDR2 is LQKENI. The CDR3 extends over 18 amino acids. V was trimmed by 7 bases and J by 0 bases, leaving 19 bases between them.